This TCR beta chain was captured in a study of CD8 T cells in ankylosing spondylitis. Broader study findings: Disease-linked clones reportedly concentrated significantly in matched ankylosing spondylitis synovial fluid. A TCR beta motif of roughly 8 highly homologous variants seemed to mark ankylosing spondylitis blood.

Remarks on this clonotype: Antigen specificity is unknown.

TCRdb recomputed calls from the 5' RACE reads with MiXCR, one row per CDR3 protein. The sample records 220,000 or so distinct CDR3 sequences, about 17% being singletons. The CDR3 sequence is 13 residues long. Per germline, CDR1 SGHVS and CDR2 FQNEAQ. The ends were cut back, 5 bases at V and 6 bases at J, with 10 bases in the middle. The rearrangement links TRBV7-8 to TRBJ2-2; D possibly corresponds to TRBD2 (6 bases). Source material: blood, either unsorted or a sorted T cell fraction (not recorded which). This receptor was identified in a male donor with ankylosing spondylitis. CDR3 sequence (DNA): TGTGCCAGCAGCCAAAGACTAGCCGGGGAGCTGTTTTTT. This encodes CASSQRLAGELFF. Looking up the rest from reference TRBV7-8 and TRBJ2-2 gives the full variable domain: GAGVSQSPRYKVAKRGQDVALRCDPISGHVSLFWYQQALGQGPEFLTYFQNEAQLDKSGLPSDRFFAERPEGSVSTLKIQRTQQEDSAVYLCASSQRLAGELFFGEGSRLTVL.